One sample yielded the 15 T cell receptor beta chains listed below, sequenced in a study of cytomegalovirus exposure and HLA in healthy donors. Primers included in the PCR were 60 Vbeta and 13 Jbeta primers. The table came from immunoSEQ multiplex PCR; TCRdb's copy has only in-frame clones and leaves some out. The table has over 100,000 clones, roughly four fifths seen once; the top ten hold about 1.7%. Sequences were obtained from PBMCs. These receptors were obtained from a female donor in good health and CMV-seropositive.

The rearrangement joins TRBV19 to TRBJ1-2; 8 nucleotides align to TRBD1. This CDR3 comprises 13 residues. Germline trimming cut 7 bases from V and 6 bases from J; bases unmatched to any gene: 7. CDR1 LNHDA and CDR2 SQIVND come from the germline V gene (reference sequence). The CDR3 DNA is TGTGCCAGTAACCCCAGGGGGCCGAATGGCTACACCTTC. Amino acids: CASNPRGPNGYTF.

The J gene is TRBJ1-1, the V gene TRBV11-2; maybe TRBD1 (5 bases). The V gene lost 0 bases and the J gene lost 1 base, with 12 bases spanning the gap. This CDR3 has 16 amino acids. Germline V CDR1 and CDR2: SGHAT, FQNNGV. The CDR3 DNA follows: TGTGCCAGCAGCTTAGAGGGAGGGACGGCGAACACTGAAGCTTTCTTT. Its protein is CASSLEGGTANTEAFF.

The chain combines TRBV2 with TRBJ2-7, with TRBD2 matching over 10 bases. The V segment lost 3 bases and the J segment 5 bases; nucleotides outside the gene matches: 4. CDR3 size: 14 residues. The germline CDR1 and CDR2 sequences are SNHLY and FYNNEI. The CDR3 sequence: CASSDLAGVNEQYF. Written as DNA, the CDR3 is TGTGCCAGCAGTGATCTAGCGGGAGTAAACGAGCAGTACTTC.

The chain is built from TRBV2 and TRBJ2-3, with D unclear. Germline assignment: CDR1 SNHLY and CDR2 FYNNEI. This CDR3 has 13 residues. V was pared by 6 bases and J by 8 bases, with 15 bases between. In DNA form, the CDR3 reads TGTGCCAGCAGGTCCTTGCAACGGGTTACGCAGTATTTT. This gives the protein CASRSLQRVTQYF.

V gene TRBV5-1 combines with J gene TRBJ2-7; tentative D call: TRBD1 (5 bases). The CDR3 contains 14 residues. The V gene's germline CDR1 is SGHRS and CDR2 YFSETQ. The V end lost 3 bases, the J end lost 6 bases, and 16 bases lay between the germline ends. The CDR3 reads CASSWGARSTEQYF. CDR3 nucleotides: TGCGCCAGCAGCTGGGGCGCCCGCTCCACCGAGCAGTACTTC.

This CDR3 is CASSRTLAAAHEQYF. The CDR3 DNA sequence: TGTGCCAGCAGCCGTACTCTGGCGGCTGCTCACGAGCAGTACTTC. The chain has TRBV6-5 and TRBJ2-7; D remains ambiguous. Trimming shortened V by 6 bases and J by 5 bases, and 20 bases separated the two germline ends. The CDR3 is 15 amino acids. CDR1 is MNHEY, CDR2 SVGAGI, per germline.

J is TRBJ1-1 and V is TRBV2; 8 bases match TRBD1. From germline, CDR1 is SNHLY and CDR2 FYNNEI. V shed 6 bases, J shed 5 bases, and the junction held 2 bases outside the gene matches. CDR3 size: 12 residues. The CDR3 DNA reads TGTGCCAGCAGCACAGGGGGGACTGAAGCTTTCTTT. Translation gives CASSTGGTEAFF.

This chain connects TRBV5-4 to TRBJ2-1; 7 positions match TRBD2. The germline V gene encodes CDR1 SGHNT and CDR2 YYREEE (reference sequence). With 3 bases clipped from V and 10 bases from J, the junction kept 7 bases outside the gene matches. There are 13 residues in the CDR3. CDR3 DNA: TGTGCCAGCAGCTCACTAGCGCCCGGGGAGCAGTTCTTC. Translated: CASSSLAPGEQFF.

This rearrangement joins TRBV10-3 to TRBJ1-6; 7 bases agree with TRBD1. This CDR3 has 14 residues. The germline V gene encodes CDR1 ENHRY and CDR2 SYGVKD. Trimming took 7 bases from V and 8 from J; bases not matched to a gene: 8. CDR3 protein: CAITEGTGDSPLHF. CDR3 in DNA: TGTGCCATCACCGAGGGAACAGGGGATTCACCCCTCCACTTT.

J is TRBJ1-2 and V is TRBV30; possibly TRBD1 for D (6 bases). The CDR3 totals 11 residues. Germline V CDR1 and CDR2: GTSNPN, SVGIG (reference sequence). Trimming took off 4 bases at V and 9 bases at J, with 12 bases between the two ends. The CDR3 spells CAWNWGRSYTF. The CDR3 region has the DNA TGTGCCTGGAATTGGGGGCGAAGCTACACCTTC.

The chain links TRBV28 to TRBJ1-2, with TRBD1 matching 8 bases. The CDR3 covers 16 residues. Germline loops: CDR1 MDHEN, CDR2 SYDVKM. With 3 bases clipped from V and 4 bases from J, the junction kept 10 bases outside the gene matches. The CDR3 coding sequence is TGTGCCAGCAGTTTTGGCAAGGACAGGGCAACCTATGGCTACACCTTC. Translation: CASSFGKDRATYGYTF.

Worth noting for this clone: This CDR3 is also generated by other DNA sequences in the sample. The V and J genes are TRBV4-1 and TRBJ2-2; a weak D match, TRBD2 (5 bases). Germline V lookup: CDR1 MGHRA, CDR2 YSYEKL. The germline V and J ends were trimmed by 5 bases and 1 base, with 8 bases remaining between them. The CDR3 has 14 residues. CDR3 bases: TGCGCCAGCAGCGACCGGGGGAACACCGGGGAGCTGTTTTTT. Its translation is CASSDRGNTGELFF.

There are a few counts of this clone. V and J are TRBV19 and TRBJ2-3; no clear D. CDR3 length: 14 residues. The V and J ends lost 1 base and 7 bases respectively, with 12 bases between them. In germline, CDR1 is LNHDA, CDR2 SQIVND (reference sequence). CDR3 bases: TGTGCCAGTAGTATAGGCAGGTTGGGTAATACGCAGTATTTT. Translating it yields CASSIGRLGNTQYF.

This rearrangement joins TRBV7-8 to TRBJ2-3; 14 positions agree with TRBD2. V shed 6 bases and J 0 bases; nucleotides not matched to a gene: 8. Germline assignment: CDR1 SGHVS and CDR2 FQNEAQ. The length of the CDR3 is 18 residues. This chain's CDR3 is CASSYRRTSGGSTDTQYF. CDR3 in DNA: TGTGCCAGCAGTTACCGCCGGACTAGCGGGGGGAGCACAGATACGCAGTATTTT.

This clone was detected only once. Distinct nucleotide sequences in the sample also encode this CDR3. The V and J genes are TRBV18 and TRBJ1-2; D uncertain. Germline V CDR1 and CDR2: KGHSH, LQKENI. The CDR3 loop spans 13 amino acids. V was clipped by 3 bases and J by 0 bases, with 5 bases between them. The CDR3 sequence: CASSPDSNYGYTF. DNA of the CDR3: TGTGCCAGCTCACCGGACTCTAACTATGGCTACACCTTC.